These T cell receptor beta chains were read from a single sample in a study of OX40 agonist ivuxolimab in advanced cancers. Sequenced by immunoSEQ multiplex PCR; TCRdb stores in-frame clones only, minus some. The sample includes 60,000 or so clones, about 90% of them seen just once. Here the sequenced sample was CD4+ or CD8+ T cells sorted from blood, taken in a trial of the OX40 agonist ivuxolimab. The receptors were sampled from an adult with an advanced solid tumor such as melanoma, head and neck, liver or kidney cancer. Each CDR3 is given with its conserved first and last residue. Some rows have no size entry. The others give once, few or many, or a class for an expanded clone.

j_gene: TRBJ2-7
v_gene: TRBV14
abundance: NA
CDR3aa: CASSQVDFEQYF

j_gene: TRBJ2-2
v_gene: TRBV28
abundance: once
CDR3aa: CASSETGATGELFF

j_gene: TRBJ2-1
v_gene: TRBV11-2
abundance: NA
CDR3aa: CASNLAGVGEQFF

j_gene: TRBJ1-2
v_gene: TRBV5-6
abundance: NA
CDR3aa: CASNLAGLSKPYGYTF

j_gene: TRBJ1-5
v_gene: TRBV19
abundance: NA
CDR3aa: CASSIDPGGEGNQPQHF

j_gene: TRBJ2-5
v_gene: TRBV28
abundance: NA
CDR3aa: CASTVSRERETQYF

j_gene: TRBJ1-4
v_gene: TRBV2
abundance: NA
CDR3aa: CASRRDGEKLFF

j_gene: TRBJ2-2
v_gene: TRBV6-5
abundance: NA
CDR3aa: CASSYSKAGELFF

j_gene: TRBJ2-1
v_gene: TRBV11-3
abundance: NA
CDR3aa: CASSLELARDEQFF

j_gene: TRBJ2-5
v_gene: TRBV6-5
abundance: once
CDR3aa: CASSQGTGYQETQYF

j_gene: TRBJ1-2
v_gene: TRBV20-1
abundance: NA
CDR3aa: CSKQTGHGYTF

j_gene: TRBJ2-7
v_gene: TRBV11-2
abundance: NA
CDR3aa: CASSLINEQYF